The 23 T cell receptor beta chains in this list originate from one sample, sequenced in a study of blood T cell repertoires in COVID-19. Produced via immunoSEQ multiplex PCR; TCRdb's table is partial and in-frame only. The table shows under 80,000 clones, with over 70% occurring only once. Sequences were obtained from peripheral blood. The receptors stem from a human donor in a cohort sampled during active COVID-19.

The chain uses TRBV9 and TRBJ2-1, with 9 bases lining up with TRBD2. Germline V gives CDR1 SGDLS, CDR2 YYNGEE. This CDR3 comprises 15 residues. V was pared by 4 bases and J by 0 bases, with 2 bases of the junction left unmatched. The CDR3 coding sequence is TGTGCCAGCAGCCTTAGCGGGAGCTCCTACAATGAGCAGTTCTTC. Translating gives CASSLSGSSYNEQFF.

The chain is built from TRBV6-1 and TRBJ1-1; D ambiguous. The germline V gene has CDR1 MNHNS and CDR2 SASEGT. V shed 2 bases and J shed 7 bases, with 17 bases lying between them. The CDR3 spans 15 residues. DNA for the CDR3: TGTGCCAGCAGTGAAAGTAATTGGGGAGGAGGTGAAGCTTTCTTT. Residues: CASSESNWGGGEAFF.

This sequence joins TRBV28 and TRBJ1-5, with 8 bases lining up with TRBD1. This CDR3 has 14 residues. Looked up from germline, CDR1 is MDHEN and CDR2 is SYDVKM. V lost 3 bases and J lost 9; bases outside the gene matches: 7. The DNA of the CDR3 is TGTGCCAGCAGTTTGAACAGGGGGAATGGGCCCCAGCATTTT. Its protein is CASSLNRGNGPQHF.

The chain links TRBV18 to TRBJ2-5; 8 bases map to TRBD2. The germline V gene has CDR1 KGHSH and CDR2 LQKENI. The trim removed 2 bases at V and 3 bases at J, leaving 5 bases unmatched. The CDR3 runs 15 residues. The CDR3 loop reads CASSPNAGGKETQYF. In nucleotides, the CDR3 is TGTGCCAGCTCACCAAACGCGGGGGGTAAAGAGACCCAGTACTTC.

The rearrangement joins TRBV27 to TRBJ2-7, with 7 bases that match TRBD2. V gave up 0 bases and J gave up 7 bases; unmatched junction bases: 3. CDR1 is MNHEY and CDR2 is SMNVEV in the germline V gene (reference sequence). The CDR3 consists of 13 residues. CDR3 coding DNA: TGTGCCAGCAGTTTATCGGGGGGGAATGAGCAGTACTTC. As protein: CASSLSGGNEQYF.

This clone was counted a few times. V gene TRBV6-5 combines with J gene TRBJ1-2; tentatively, D is TRBD1 (5 bases). The V end was cut by 6 bases, the J end by 8 bases, with 16 bases between. CDR3 length: 13 residues. Germline CDR1 reads MNHEY; CDR2 reads SVGAGI. The CDR3 coding sequence is TGTGCCAGCAGGAGGGGAGGGGAGGGGGGCTACACCTTC. Translating it yields CASRRGGEGGYTF.

This sequence joins TRBV2 and TRBJ1-1; D might be TRBD1 (5 bases). Per germline, CDR1 SNHLY and CDR2 FYNNEI. The CDR3 covers 14 residues. Trimming took off 7 bases at V and 1 base at J, with 13 bases between the two ends. The CDR3 DNA follows: TGTGCCAGCAAGACTGGGAGGGGGAACACTGAAGCTTTCTTT. This translates into CASKTGRGNTEAFF.

The table lists this clone with a count of one. The chain links TRBV19 to TRBJ1-4; D is unresolved. The CDR3 is 14 residues long. Germline CDR1 and CDR2: LNHDA and SQIVND (reference sequence). V lost 4 bases, J lost 4 bases, and 10 bases lay in between. DNA of the CDR3: TGTGCCAGTAGTAGCAACTACGGTAATGAAAAACTGTTTTTT. This translates into CASSSNYGNEKLFF.

The chain employs TRBV6-2 or TRBV6-3 and TRBJ2-1, with TRBD2 matching over 14 bases. CDR1 MNHEY and CDR2 SVGEGT come from the germline V gene. V lost 5 bases, J lost 9 bases, and 12 bases stayed unmatched. The length of the CDR3 is 17 residues. The chain's CDR3 is CASSARLAGGPKSEQFF. CDR3 coding DNA: TGTGCCAGCAGTGCGAGACTAGCGGGAGGGCCAAAGAGTGAGCAGTTCTTC.

The chain has TRBV6-5 and TRBJ1-6, with 7 bases lining up with TRBD1. V shed 10 bases, J shed 4 bases, and the junction held 10 bases outside the gene matches. The CDR3 is 15 amino acids. CDR1 is MNHEY, CDR2 SVGAGI, per germline. The CDR3 nucleotides read TGTGCCACCCTCCCTACAGGGGAGTATAATTCACCCCTCCACTTT. Translating gives CATLPTGEYNSPLHF.

This clone was recorded once. The rearrangement uses TRBV9 and TRBJ2-2, with D uncertain. Trimming took 3 bases from V and 2 from J, leaving 5 bases between them. Germline CDR1 reads SGDLS; CDR2 reads YYNGEE. This CDR3 spans 13 amino acids. CDR3 amino acids: CASSGHNTGELFF. The CDR3 nucleotides read TGTGCCAGCAGCGGACACAACACCGGGGAGCTGTTTTTT.

The chain uses TRBV7-9 and TRBJ1-1; D gene uncertain. The CDR3 contains 15 residues. The germline V gene has CDR1 SEHNR and CDR2 FQNEAQ (reference sequence). Trimming cost V 5 bases and J 0 bases, with 13 bases left between them. CDR3 sequence (DNA): TGTGCCAGCAGCCCCGGGTCTTTCATGAACACTGAAGCTTTCTTT. Residues: CASSPGSFMNTEAFF.

This clone was recorded once. The chain links TRBV7-2 to TRBJ2-7; D might be TRBD1 (5 bases). Trimming took 1 base from V and 6 from J, leaving 10 bases between them. The CDR3 is 13 amino acids. Germline V lookup: CDR1 SGHTA, CDR2 FQGNSA. CDR3 in amino acids: CASSLDQGGEQYV. CDR3 bases: TGTGCCAGCAGCTTAGATCAGGGTGGCGAGCAGTACGTC.

This clone was found a few times. This rearrangement joins TRBV19 to TRBJ1-6, with 7 bases identical to TRBD1. J was trimmed by 10 bases and V by 7 bases; bases with no gene match: 13. From germline, CDR1 is LNHDA and CDR2 SQIVND (reference sequence). CDR3 size: 15 residues. The CDR3 protein is CASTEGDTGDSPLHF. The CDR3 DNA follows: TGTGCCAGTACCGAAGGGGATACAGGGGACTCACCCCTCCACTTT.

This clone is a singleton in its sample. The V gene is TRBV9, the J gene TRBJ1-2, with a possible D match to TRBD1 (6 bases). The V gene's germline CDR1 is SGDLS and CDR2 YYNGEE. There are 15 residues in the CDR3. Trimming pared 4 bases from V and 4 bases from J, leaving 17 bases between. In DNA, the CDR3 is TGTGCCAGCAGCATAAGACAGGATATTCGCTATGGCTACACCTTC. Translation: CASSIRQDIRYGYTF.

This clone was observed a single time. V is TRBV6-2 or TRBV6-3 and J is TRBJ1-3; 8 positions agree with TRBD1. V lost 4 bases to trimming and J lost 0 bases; unmatched junction nucleotides: 5. The CDR3 totals 16 residues. Germline V gene lookup returns CDR1 MNHEY and CDR2 SVGEGT. The CDR3 spells CASSSGTGSSGNTIYF. CDR3 nucleotide sequence: TGTGCCAGCAGTTCCGGGACAGGCAGCTCTGGAAACACCATATATTTT.

The chain couples TRBV7-9 to TRBJ1-4; 9 bases match TRBD1. V was clipped by 4 bases and J by 8 bases; unmatched bases: 8. Germline assignment: CDR1 SEHNR and CDR2 FQNEAQ (reference sequence). CDR3 size: 15 residues. CDR3 coding DNA: TGTGCCAGCAGCTCGACAGGGGGTCGGGAGGAAAAACTGTTTTTT. It yields the protein CASSSTGGREEKLFF.

V and J are TRBV5-1 and TRBJ2-1; 8 nucleotides match TRBD2. CDR3 length: 17 residues. Looked up from germline, CDR1 is SGHRS and CDR2 is YFSETQ. J gave up 8 bases and V 5 bases, and 18 bases lay outside the gene matches. CDR3 in amino acids: CASSKTSRGGGEDEQFF. CDR3 coding DNA: TGCGCCAGCAGTAAAACGTCTCGGGGGGGCGGCGAGGATGAGCAGTTCTTC.

J is TRBJ1-5 and V is TRBV7-8; 9 nucleotides match TRBD1. J was trimmed by 1 base and V by 5 bases; bases with no gene match: 12. The CDR3 consists of 18 residues. Germline V gives CDR1 SGHVS, CDR2 FQNEAQ. The CDR3 DNA is TGTGCCAGCAGCCCCCGTGATTATGGGACAGGGAGCAATCAGCCCCAGCATTTT. Residues: CASSPRDYGTGSNQPQHF.

The sample holds many counts of this clone. The rearrangement joins TRBV16 to TRBJ1-2, with 9 positions matching TRBD1. Trimming at V came to 0 bases and at J to 7 bases, leaving 9 bases not matched to a gene. Germline V gene sequence: CDR1 KGHSY, CDR2 FQNENV. The CDR3 runs 16 residues. For the CDR3, the DNA is TGTGCCAGCAGCCAATCATTAGCCGGGACAGGGAGTGGCTACACCTTC. It codes for CASSQSLAGTGSGYTF.

The gene calls are TRBV24-1 and TRBJ2-2; a weak D match, TRBD1 (6 bases). Trimming took off 3 bases at V and 0 bases at J, with 10 bases between the two ends. Germline V gives CDR1 KGHDR, CDR2 SFDVKD. The CDR3 length is 16 residues. This CDR3 is CATSDLGQPNTGELFF. CDR3 bases: TGTGCCACCAGTGATCTAGGACAGCCGAACACCGGGGAGCTGTTTTTT.

The rearrangement joins TRBV27 to TRBJ2-3; unclear D gene. Trimming removed 2 bases from V and 1 base from J, with 10 bases in between. The CDR3 has 15 amino acids. Germline lookup yields CDR1 MNHEY and CDR2 SMNVEV (reference sequence). The DNA of the CDR3 is TGTGCCAGCAGTTTACAGGCGTCGGGCACAGATACGCAGTATTTT. Its protein product is CASSLQASGTDTQYF.

J is TRBJ2-5 and V is TRBV9, with D perhaps TRBD2 (6 bases). The length of the CDR3 is 15 residues. Germline V gene data show CDR1 as SGDLS and CDR2 as YYNGEE. V gave up 0 bases and J gave up 4 bases, with 13 bases separating them. CDR3 sequence: CASSVGGGRSETQYF. The CDR3, as DNA: TGTGCCAGCAGCGTAGGCGGAGGGAGGTCAGAGACCCAGTACTTC.